The rows below give T cell receptor beta chains drawn from one sample of a study of Ad26.COV2.S vaccination and SARS-CoV-2 variants. The table came from immunoSEQ multiplex PCR; TCRdb's copy has only in-frame clones and leaves some out. The sample yields about 680,000 clones, 89% seen once. Sample: peripheral blood, taken in a trial of Ad26.COV2.S vaccine versus placebo. The receptors shown here come from a person between 18 and 65 years old who received the Ad26.COV2.S COVID-19 vaccine or a placebo. CDR3s include the opening cysteine and the closing phenylalanine or tryptophan. Fields, in order: V gene, J gene, clone size, D gene, CDR3 protein, CDR3 DNA. D genes are given only for firm matches. The size of a clone is reported for some rows only, either as once, few or many, or as a class for expanded clones.

V gene: TRBV7-2
J gene: TRBJ2-5
clone size: .
D gene: .
CDR3 protein: CASSFGEGTQYF
CDR3 DNA: TGTGCCAGCAGCTTCGGGGAAGGGACCCAGTACTTC

V gene: TRBV30
J gene: TRBJ1-6
clone size: .
D gene: TRBD1
CDR3 protein: CAWSAGGNSPLHF
CDR3 DNA: TGTGCCTGGAGTGCAGGGGGTAATTCACCCCTCCACTTT

V gene: TRBV5-1
J gene: TRBJ2-7
clone size: .
D gene: TRBD2
CDR3 protein: CASSSGTSGMAYEQYF
CDR3 DNA: TGCGCCAGCAGCTCGGGGACTAGCGGGATGGCCTACGAGCAGTACTTC

V gene: TRBV5-1
J gene: TRBJ1-2
clone size: .
D gene: .
CDR3 protein: CASSPTAGVGGYTF
CDR3 DNA: TGCGCCAGCAGCCCCACCGCGGGGGTGGGCGGCTACACCTTC

V gene: TRBV3-1/TRBV3-2
J gene: TRBJ2-4
clone size: .
D gene: TRBD2
CDR3 protein: CASSQETSGGPGVAKNIQYF
CDR3 DNA: TGTGCCAGCAGCCAAGAAACTAGCGGGGGGCCGGGGGTAGCCAAAAACATTCAGTACTTC

V gene: TRBV11-2
J gene: TRBJ1-2
clone size: once
D gene: .
CDR3 protein: CASSLVVSGSGYGYTF
CDR3 DNA: TGTGCCAGCAGCTTAGTGGTATCAGGATCGGGTTATGGCTACACCTTC

V gene: TRBV2
J gene: TRBJ2-7
clone size: .
D gene: .
CDR3 protein: CASSGQDPYEQYF
CDR3 DNA: TGTGCCAGCAGTGGACAGGACCCCTACGAGCAGTACTTC

V gene: TRBV4-3
J gene: TRBJ1-2
clone size: .
D gene: .
CDR3 protein: CASSQQGSYGYTF
CDR3 DNA: TGCGCCAGCAGCCAGCAGGGTTCCTATGGCTACACCTTC

V gene: TRBV6-5
J gene: TRBJ2-1
clone size: .
D gene: .
CDR3 protein: CASSYARAGYNEQFF
CDR3 DNA: TGTGCCAGCAGTTACGCCCGGGCTGGATACAATGAGCAGTTCTTC

V gene: TRBV20-1
J gene: TRBJ1-2
clone size: .
D gene: .
CDR3 protein: CSARSFGYTF
CDR3 DNA: TGCAGTGCTAGATCCTTCGGCTACACCTTC

V gene: TRBV7-2
J gene: TRBJ2-1
clone size: once
D gene: TRBD2
CDR3 protein: CASSLGLAGADEQFF
CDR3 DNA: TGTGCCAGCAGCCTTGGCCTAGCGGGAGCAGATGAGCAGTTCTTC

V gene: TRBV21-1
J gene: TRBJ2-1
clone size: .
D gene: .
CDR3 protein: CASSGHHEQFF
CDR3 DNA: TGTGCCAGCAGCGGTCACCATGAGCAGTTCTTC

V gene: TRBV10-3
J gene: TRBJ2-5
clone size: .
D gene: .
CDR3 protein: CAISMGGRETQYF
CDR3 DNA: TGTGCCATCAGTATGGGGGGGCGGGAGACCCAGTACTTC

V gene: TRBV23-1
J gene: TRBJ1-5
clone size: .
D gene: .
CDR3 protein: CASSHAGTPSNQPQHF
CDR3 DNA: TGCGCCAGCAGTCATGCCGGGACACCCAGCAATCAGCCCCAGCATTTT

V gene: TRBV5-5
J gene: TRBJ2-5
clone size: .
D gene: .
CDR3 protein: CASSLEGHETQYF
CDR3 DNA: TGTGCCAGCAGCTTGGAGGGACACGAGACCCAGTACTTC

V gene: TRBV9
J gene: TRBJ1-2
clone size: .
D gene: .
CDR3 protein: CASSVGSGYYGYTF
CDR3 DNA: TGTGCCAGCAGCGTAGGTTCGGGGTACTATGGCTACACCTTC

V gene: TRBV7-9
J gene: TRBJ2-3
clone size: .
D gene: .
CDR3 protein: CASTLGGDLTDTQYF
CDR3 DNA: TGTGCCAGCACCCTAGGTGGGGATTTAACAGATACGCAGTATTTT

V gene: TRBV7-3
J gene: TRBJ1-6
clone size: .
D gene: TRBD1
CDR3 protein: CASSLLGQGENSPLHF
CDR3 DNA: TGTGCCAGCAGCCTATTGGGACAGGGCGAAAATTCACCCCTCCACTTT

V gene: TRBV7-9
J gene: TRBJ2-7
clone size: .
D gene: .
CDR3 protein: CASSFGRNYEQYF
CDR3 DNA: TGTGCCAGCAGCTTCGGCCGAAACTACGAGCAGTACTTC

V gene: TRBV5-8
J gene: TRBJ1-1
clone size: .
D gene: TRBD1
CDR3 protein: CASSSQGDAFF
CDR3 DNA: TGTGCCAGCAGCTCTCAGGGGGACGCTTTCTTT

V gene: TRBV5-1
J gene: TRBJ2-5
clone size: .
D gene: TRBD2
CDR3 protein: CASSLTSGGAETQYF
CDR3 DNA: TGCGCCAGCAGCTTGACTAGCGGGGGGGCTGAGACCCAGTACTTC

V gene: TRBV29-1
J gene: TRBJ2-2
clone size: .
D gene: .
CDR3 protein: CSVGGGRTGELFF
CDR3 DNA: TGCAGCGTTGGTGGTGGGCGAACCGGGGAGCTGTTTTTT

V gene: TRBV2
J gene: TRBJ1-1
clone size: few
D gene: .
CDR3 protein: CASSELPRTPSQTEAFF
CDR3 DNA: TGTGCCAGCAGTGAACTACCTAGGACACCTTCCCAAACTGAAGCTTTCTTT

V gene: TRBV21-1
J gene: TRBJ2-1
clone size: .
D gene: .
CDR3 protein: CASSKVRSTSRAYNEQFF
CDR3 DNA: TGTGCCAGCAGCAAAGTTCGCTCGACTTCCAGGGCCTACAATGAGCAGTTCTTC

V gene: TRBV12-3/TRBV12-4
J gene: TRBJ1-3
clone size: .
D gene: .
CDR3 protein: CASSSGTIYF
CDR3 DNA: TGTGCCAGCAGTTCGGGCACCATATATTTT

V gene: TRBV7-9
J gene: TRBJ2-5
clone size: .
D gene: .
CDR3 protein: CASSRGSETQYF
CDR3 DNA: TGTGCCAGCAGCAGGGGAAGTGAGACCCAGTACTTC

V gene: TRBV30
J gene: TRBJ1-2
clone size: .
D gene: TRBD1
CDR3 protein: CASSPNRGGYTF
CDR3 DNA: TGTGCCTCCTCTCCGAACAGGGGTGGCTACACCTTC

V gene: TRBV6-5
J gene: TRBJ2-1
clone size: .
D gene: .
CDR3 protein: CASSYNYYNEQFF
CDR3 DNA: TGTGCCAGCAGTTACAACTATTACAATGAGCAGTTCTTC